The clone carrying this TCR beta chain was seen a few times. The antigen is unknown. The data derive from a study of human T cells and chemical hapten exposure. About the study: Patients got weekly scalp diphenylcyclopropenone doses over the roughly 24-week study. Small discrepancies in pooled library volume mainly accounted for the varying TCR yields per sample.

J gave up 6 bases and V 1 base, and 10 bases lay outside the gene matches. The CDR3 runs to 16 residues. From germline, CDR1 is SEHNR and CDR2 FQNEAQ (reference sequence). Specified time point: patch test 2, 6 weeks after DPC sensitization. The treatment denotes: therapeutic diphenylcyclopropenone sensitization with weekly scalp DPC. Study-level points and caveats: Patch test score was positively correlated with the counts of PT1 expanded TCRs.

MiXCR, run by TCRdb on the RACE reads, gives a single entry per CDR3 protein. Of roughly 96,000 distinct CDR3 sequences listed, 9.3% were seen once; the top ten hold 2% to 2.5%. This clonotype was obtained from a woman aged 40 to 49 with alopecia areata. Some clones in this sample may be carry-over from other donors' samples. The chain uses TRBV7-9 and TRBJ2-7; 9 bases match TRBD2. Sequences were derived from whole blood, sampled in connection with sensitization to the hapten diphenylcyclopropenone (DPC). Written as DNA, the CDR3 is TGTGCCAGCAGCTTAGGTTCGGTTCTAGCGGGATCCGAGCAGTACTTC. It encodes CASSLGSVLAGSEQYF.